This T cell receptor (beta chain) was identified during a study of CD8 T cells in Susac syndrome. In blood CD8+ and CD4+ T cells, TCR beta underwent sequencing. RNA amounts of roughly 0.5 to 1 ug underwent reverse transcription with random hexamers. The immunoSEQ assay covered 54 Vbeta and 13 Jbeta segments for CDR3. MiXCR, run by TCRdb on the immunoSEQ multiplex PCR reads, gives a single entry per CDR3 protein. The table has some 120,000 distinct CDR3 sequences, over 90% seen once. Input material: CD4+ T cells from PBMCs. The source of this sequence is a human donor in good health.

CDR3 nucleotide sequence: TGTGCCAGCAGCTTAGGGGGGGACCTATCGGGCAATCAGCCCCAGCATTTT. Protein product: CASSLGGDLSGNQPQHF. The rearrangement links TRBV7-9 to TRBJ1-5, with a weak D call TRBD1 (5 bases). The CDR3 extends over 17 amino acids. Germline CDR1 is SEHNR and CDR2 is FQNEAQ (reference sequence). Trimming left V 1 base short and J 2 bases short, with 15 bases between. The variable domain in full, completed from reference TRBV7-9 and TRBJ1-5, reads DTGVSQNPRHKITKRGQNVTFRCDPISEHNRLYWYRQTLGQGPEFLTYFQNEAQLEKSRLLSDRFSAERPKGSFSTLEIQRTEQGDSAMYLCASSLGGDLSGNQPQHFGDGTRLSIL.